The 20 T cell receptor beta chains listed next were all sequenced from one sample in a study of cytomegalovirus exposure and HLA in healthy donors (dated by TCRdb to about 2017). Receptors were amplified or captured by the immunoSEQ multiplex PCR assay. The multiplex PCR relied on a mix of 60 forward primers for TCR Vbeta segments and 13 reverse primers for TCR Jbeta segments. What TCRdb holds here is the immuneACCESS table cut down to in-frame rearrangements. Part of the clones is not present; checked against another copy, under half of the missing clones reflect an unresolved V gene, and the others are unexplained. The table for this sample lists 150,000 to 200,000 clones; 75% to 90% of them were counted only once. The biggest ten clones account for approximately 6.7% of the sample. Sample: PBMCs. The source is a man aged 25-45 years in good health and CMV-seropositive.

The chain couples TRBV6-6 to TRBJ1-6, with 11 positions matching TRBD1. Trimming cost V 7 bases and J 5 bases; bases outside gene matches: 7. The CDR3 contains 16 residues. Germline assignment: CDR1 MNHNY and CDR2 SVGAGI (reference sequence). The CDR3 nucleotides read TGTGCCAGCACCTCGGACAGGGGGCCCCATAATTCACCCCTCCACTTT. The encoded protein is CASTSDRGPHNSPLHF.

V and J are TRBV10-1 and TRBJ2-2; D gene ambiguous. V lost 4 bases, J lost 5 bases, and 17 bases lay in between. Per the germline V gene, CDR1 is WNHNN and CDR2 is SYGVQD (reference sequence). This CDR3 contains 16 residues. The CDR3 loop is CASSVLNGGGTGELFF. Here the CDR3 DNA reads TGCGCCAGCAGTGTACTCAACGGCGGTGGGACCGGGGAGCTGTTTTTT.

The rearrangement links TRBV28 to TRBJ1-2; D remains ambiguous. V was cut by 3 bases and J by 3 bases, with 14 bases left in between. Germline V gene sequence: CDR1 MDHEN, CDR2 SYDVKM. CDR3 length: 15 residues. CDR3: CASSFAGSGYYGYTF. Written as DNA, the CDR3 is TGTGCCAGCAGTTTTGCTGGGTCGGGGTACTATGGCTACACCTTC.

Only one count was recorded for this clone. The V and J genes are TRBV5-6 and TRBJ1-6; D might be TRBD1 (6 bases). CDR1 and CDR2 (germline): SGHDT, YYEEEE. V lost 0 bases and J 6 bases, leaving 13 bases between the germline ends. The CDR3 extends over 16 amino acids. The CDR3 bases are TGTGCCAGCAGCTTGGCCGTCAGGGGTTTTAATTCACCCCTCCACTTT. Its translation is CASSLAVRGFNSPLHF.

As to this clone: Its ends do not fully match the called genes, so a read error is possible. The CDR3: CSSSPGTAGNQPQHF. CDR3 in DNA: TGTTCCAGCAGCCCGGGGACAGCGGGCAATCAGCCCCAGCATTTT. The chain is built from TRBV7-9 and TRBJ1-5, with 7 bases matching TRBD1. This CDR3 has 15 residues. The germline CDR1 and CDR2 sequences are SEHNR and FQNEAQ (reference sequence).

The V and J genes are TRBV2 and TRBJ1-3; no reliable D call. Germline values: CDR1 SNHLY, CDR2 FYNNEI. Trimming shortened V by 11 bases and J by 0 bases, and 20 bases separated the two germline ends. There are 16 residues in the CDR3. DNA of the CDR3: TGTGCCTCGGCGGCCACTTCCTTCCGCTCTGGAAACACCATATATTTT. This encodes CASAATSFRSGNTIYF.

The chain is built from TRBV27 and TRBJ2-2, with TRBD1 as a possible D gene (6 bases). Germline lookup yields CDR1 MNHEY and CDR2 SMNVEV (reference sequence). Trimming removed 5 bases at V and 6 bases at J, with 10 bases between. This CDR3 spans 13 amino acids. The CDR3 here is CASSPGTSGELFF. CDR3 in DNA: TGTGCCAGCAGTCCCGGGACATCCGGGGAGCTGTTTTTT.

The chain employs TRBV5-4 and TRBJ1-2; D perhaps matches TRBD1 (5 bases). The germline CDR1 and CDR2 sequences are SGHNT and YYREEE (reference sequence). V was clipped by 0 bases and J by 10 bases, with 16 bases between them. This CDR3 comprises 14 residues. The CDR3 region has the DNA TGTGCCAGCAGCTTGGAGGGGCCCGTGAGTCACTACACCTTC. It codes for CASSLEGPVSHYTF.

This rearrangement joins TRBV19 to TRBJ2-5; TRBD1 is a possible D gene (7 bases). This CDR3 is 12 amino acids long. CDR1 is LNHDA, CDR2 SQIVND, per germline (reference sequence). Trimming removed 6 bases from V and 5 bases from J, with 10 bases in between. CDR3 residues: CASSSGGETQYF. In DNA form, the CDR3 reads TGTGCCAGTAGCTCAGGGGGGGAGACCCAGTACTTC.

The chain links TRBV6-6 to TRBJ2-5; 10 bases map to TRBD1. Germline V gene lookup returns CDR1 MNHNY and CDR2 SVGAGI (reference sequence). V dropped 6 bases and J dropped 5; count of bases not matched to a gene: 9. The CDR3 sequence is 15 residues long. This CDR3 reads CASRRDRGSLETQYF. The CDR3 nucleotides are TGTGCCAGCAGGCGGGACAGGGGTTCCCTGGAGACCCAGTACTTC.

As DNA, the CDR3 is TGTGCCAGCAGTTTAACTGGGGGCGCAGCCTACAATGAGCAGTTCTTC. Translation gives CASSLTGGAAYNEQFF. The chain links TRBV6-5 to TRBJ2-1; D is perhaps TRBD1 (6 bases). V was shortened by 4 bases and J by 2 bases, with 15 bases between the two germline ends. CDR1 is MNHEY, CDR2 SVGAGI, per germline. This CDR3 is built from 16 residues.

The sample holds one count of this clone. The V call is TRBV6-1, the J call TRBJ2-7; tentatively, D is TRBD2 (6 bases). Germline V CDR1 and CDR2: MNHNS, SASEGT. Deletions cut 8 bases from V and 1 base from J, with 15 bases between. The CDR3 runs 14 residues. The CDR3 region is CASALAGPSYEQYF. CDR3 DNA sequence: TGTGCCAGCGCACTCGCGGGGCCTTCCTACGAGCAGTACTTC.

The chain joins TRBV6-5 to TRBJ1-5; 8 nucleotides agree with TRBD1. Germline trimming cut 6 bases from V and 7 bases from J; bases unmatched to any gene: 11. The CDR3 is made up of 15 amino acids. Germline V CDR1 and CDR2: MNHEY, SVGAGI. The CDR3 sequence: CASSRQGTIGQPQHF. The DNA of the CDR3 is TGTGCCAGCAGCCGACAGGGGACTATCGGGCAGCCCCAGCATTTT.

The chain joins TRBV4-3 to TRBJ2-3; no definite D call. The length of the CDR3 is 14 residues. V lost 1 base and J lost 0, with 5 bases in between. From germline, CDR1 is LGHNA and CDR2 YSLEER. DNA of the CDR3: TGCGCCAGCAGCCAAGTTAGCAGCACAGATACGCAGTATTTT. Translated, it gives CASSQVSSTDTQYF.

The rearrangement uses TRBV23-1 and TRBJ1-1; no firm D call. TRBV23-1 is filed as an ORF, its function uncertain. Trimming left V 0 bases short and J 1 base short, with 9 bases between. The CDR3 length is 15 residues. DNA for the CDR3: TGCGCCAGCAGTCAATCGAGGGAGTGGAACACTGAAGCTTTCTTT. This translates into CASSQSREWNTEAFF.

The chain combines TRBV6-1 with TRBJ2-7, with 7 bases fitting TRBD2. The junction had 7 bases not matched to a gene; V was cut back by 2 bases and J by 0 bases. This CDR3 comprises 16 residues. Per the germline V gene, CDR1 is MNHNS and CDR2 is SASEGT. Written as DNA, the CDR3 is TGTGCCAGCAGTGAAAGGCAGGGACTATCCTCCTACGAGCAGTACTTC. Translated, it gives CASSERQGLSSYEQYF.

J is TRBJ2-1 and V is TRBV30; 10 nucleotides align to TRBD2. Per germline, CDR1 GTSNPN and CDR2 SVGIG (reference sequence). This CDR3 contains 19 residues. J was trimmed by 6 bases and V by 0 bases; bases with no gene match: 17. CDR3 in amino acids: CAWSVYEGLLAGKPNEQFF. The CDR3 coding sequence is TGTGCCTGGAGTGTATACGAGGGCTTACTAGCGGGAAAGCCCAATGAGCAGTTCTTC. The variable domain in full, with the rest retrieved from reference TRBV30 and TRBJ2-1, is SQTIHQWPATLVQPVGSPLSLECTVEGTSNPNLYWYRQAAGRGLQLLFYSVGIGQISSEVPQNLSASRPQDRQFILSSKKLLLSDSGFYLCAWSVYEGLLAGKPNEQFFGPGTRLTVL.

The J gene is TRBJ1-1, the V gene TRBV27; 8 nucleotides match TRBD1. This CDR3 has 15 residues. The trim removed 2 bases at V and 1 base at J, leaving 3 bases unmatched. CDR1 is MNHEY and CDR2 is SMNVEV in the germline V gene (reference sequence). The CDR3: CASSLGTGQNTEAFF. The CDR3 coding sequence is TGTGCCAGCAGTTTAGGGACAGGTCAGAACACTGAAGCTTTCTTT.

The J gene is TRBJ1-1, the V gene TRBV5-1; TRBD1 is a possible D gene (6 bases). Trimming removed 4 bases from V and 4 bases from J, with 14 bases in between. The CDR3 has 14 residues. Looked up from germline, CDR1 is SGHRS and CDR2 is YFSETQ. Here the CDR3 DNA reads TGCGCCAGCAGCCACCCGGACAGTCTCACTGAAGCTTTCTTT. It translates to CASSHPDSLTEAFF.

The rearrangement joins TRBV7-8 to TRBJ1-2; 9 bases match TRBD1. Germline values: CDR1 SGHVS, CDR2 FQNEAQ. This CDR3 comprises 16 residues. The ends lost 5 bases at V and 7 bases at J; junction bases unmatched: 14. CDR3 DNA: TGTGCCAGCAGCCCACAGGGACAGGGAATCCAGGCTGGCTACACCTTC. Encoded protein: CASSPQGQGIQAGYTF.